Shown below are 19 T cell receptor beta chains from a single sample sequenced in a study of T-cell reconstitution after alpha-beta-depleted transplantation in children. Researchers prepared the TCRbeta library using unique molecular identifiers, the study reports. TCRdb redid the calling of the PCR reads with MiXCR, one entry per CDR3 protein. The table records about 610,000 distinct CDR3 sequences, 8% to 11% of them present only once. Sequenced material: PBMCs from the stem cell graft donor, taken from the stem cell graft. The source is a human donor who donated a stem cell graft to a child with acute myeloid leukemia.

This clonotype was counted between two and nine times. A much larger clone is a single base away; this may be a read error. CDR3 sequence reads: CASSQATGLGTEALF. As DNA, the CDR3 is TGCGCCAGCAGCCAAGCGACAGGGTTGGGCACTGAAGCTCTCTTT. The rearrangement links TRBV4-3 to TRBJ1-1, with TRBD1 identical over 7 bases. CDR3 length: 15 residues. Germline assignment: CDR1 LGHNA and CDR2 YSLEER.

This clonotype was seen only a few times. The CDR3 nucleotides are TGTGCCAGTAGCCCGACTAGCCCTCGAGAGACCCAGTACTTC. Protein: CASSPTSPRETQYF. The chain links TRBV19 to TRBJ2-5, with 7 bases lining up with TRBD2. From germline, CDR1 is LNHDA and CDR2 SQIVND (reference sequence). Trimming at V came to 6 bases and at J to 4 bases, leaving 8 bases not matched to a gene. The CDR3 has 14 residues.

There are a few counts of this clonotype. The CDR3 DNA sequence: TGCAGTGCCCCCGGGCAGGGGACTGAAGCTTTCTTT. It yields the protein CSAPGQGTEAFF. This chain connects TRBV20-1 to TRBJ1-1, with D perhaps matching TRBD1 (6 bases). The germline V gene has CDR1 DFQATT and CDR2 SNEGSKA (reference sequence). V was cut by 6 bases and J by 5 bases, with 13 bases left in between. The CDR3 totals 12 residues.

V and J are TRBV7-2 and TRBJ2-7; D unclear. Germline V gene data show CDR1 as SGHTA and CDR2 as FQGNSA. The CDR3 is made up of 16 amino acids. Trimming stripped 2 bases from V and 4 bases from J, with 18 bases between. The CDR3 is CASSLSQGSLSYEQYF. DNA of the CDR3: TGTGCCAGCAGCTTATCCCAAGGCAGCCTGAGTTACGAGCAGTACTTC. The variable domain in full, completed from reference TRBV7-2 and TRBJ2-7, reads GAGVSQSPSNKVTEKGKDVELRCDPISGHTALYWYRQSLGQGLEFLIYFQGNSAPDKSGLPSDRFSAERTGGSVSTLTIQRTQQEDSAVYLCASSLSQGSLSYEQYFGPGTRLTVT.

A few counts support this clonotype. V and J are TRBV11-3 and TRBJ2-2, with D unclear. V was clipped by 1 base and J by 3 bases, with 9 bases between them. This CDR3 spans 15 amino acids. Germline V gene data show CDR1 as SGHNT and CDR2 as YENEEA. In DNA form, the CDR3 reads TGTGCCAGCAGCTTAGCCCTCCCTGACACCGGGGAGCTGTTTTTT. Its translation is CASSLALPDTGELFF.

There are many counts of this clonotype. This sequence joins TRBV20-1 and TRBJ2-1; no firm D call. Germline V gene sequence: CDR1 DFQATT, CDR2 SNEGSKA (reference sequence). V gave up 0 bases and J gave up 3 bases, with 12 bases separating them. The CDR3 loop spans 15 amino acids. The CDR3 protein is CSARDHKGNYNEQFF. In DNA form, the CDR3 reads TGCAGTGCTAGAGATCATAAGGGCAACTACAATGAGCAGTTCTTC.

This clonotype has more than one count but fewer than ten. The rearrangement links TRBV15 to TRBJ2-2; D is undetermined. The CDR3 is 14 amino acids. Germline V gene sequence: CDR1 LNHNV, CDR2 YYDKDF (reference sequence). V was trimmed by 6 bases and J by 5 bases, leaving 13 bases between them. CDR3 loop: CATRMGVKTGELFF. DNA for the CDR3: TGTGCCACCAGAATGGGTGTAAAGACCGGGGAGCTGTTTTTT.

The chain has TRBV20-1 and TRBJ2-7; unclear D gene. The V gene's germline CDR1 is DFQATT and CDR2 SNEGSKA (reference sequence). This CDR3 spans 15 amino acids. V was clipped by 1 base and J by 6 bases, with 19 bases between them. CDR3 residues: CSARALSLISGEQYF. In nucleotides, the CDR3 is TGCAGTGCTAGAGCCCTTAGTTTGATTTCGGGCGAGCAGTACTTC.

The chain employs TRBV6-5 and TRBJ1-5; the match to TRBD1 covers 7 bases. The CDR3 is 15 amino acids. V shed 5 bases and J 2 bases; nucleotides not matched to a gene: 6. The germline V gene encodes CDR1 MNHEY and CDR2 SVGAGI. The CDR3 here is CASSQTGYRNQPQHF. The DNA of the CDR3 is TGTGCCAGCAGTCAGACAGGGTACCGCAATCAGCCCCAGCATTTT.

J is TRBJ2-3 and V is TRBV5-1; D tentatively fits TRBD1 or TRBD2 (5 bases each). With 1 base removed from V and 5 bases from J, the gap between germline ends came to 14 bases. The CDR3 length is 15 residues. The V gene's germline CDR1 is SGHRS and CDR2 YFSETQ. The chain's CDR3 is CASSLSGTDGDTQYF. For the CDR3, the DNA is TGCGCCAGCAGCTTGTCCGGGACGGACGGAGATACGCAGTATTTT. The full variable domain, rest sourced from reference TRBV5-1 and TRBJ2-3, is KAGVTQTPRYLIKTRGQQVTLSCSPISGHRSVSWYQQTPGQGLQFLFEYFSETQRNKGNFPGRFSGRQFSNSRSEMNVSTLELGDSALYLCASSLSGTDGDTQYFGPGTRLTVL.

This clonotype was counted a few times. The chain employs TRBV2 and TRBJ2-1; 7 nucleotides agree with TRBD2. This CDR3 is 14 amino acids long. With 8 bases clipped from V and 5 bases from J, the junction kept 9 bases outside the gene matches. Per germline, CDR1 SNHLY and CDR2 FYNNEI. CDR3 in amino acids: CASRWGGGDNEQFF. CDR3 bases: TGTGCCAGCCGGTGGGGGGGAGGGGACAATGAGCAGTTCTTC.

This clonotype was recorded many times. This chain joins TRBV6-2 or TRBV6-3 and TRBJ2-1; no firm D call. Per germline, CDR1 MNHEY and CDR2 SVGEGT. CDR3 length equals 15 residues. The germline V and J ends were trimmed by 1 base and 1 base, with 8 bases remaining between them. The CDR3 loop is CASSYFGTSYNEQFF. The CDR3 bases are TGTGCCAGCAGTTACTTTGGAACATCCTACAATGAGCAGTTCTTC.

The sample holds a few counts of this clonotype. This chain links TRBV28 with TRBJ2-1, with 13 bases identical to TRBD2. Germline-derived CDR1 and CDR2 are MDHEN and SYDVKM. The V and J ends lost 5 bases and 6 bases, in that order; junction bases with no gene match: 1. The CDR3 covers 14 residues. The CDR3 nucleotides are TGTGCCAGCAGTACTAGCGGGAGGGCCAATGAGCAGTTCTTC. Protein product: CASSTSGRANEQFF.

Ten or more counts support this clonotype. The chain links TRBV10-3 to TRBJ2-7; D is undetermined. Deletions cut 7 bases from V and 0 bases from J, with 16 bases between. Germline V gene lookup returns CDR1 ENHRY and CDR2 SYGVKD. The CDR3 extends over 15 amino acids. CDR3 coding DNA: TGTGCCATCAAAAGGTCGGCCCAGGCCTCCTACGAGCAGTACTTC. Its protein is CAIKRSAQASYEQYF.

This clonotype turned up a few times. This chain connects TRBV7-9 to TRBJ2-1; TRBD2 agrees at 12 bases. The CDR3 length is 14 residues. V trimming: 5 bases; J trimming: 10 bases; junction bases outside the gene matches: 6. Germline CDR1 SEHNR, CDR2 FQNEAQ (reference sequence). DNA of the CDR3: TGTGCCAGCAGCCTACTTGGGACTAGCGGGGAGCAGTTCTTC. This sequence encodes CASSLLGTSGEQFF.

This clonotype has a count of ten or more. The chain is built from TRBV29-1 and TRBJ1-2; 7 bases map to TRBD1. The J segment lost 2 bases and the V segment lost 3 bases, leaving 9 bases of the junction unmatched. The germline CDR1 and CDR2 sequences are SQVTM and ANQGSEA. This CDR3 has 15 amino acids. CDR3 bases: TGCAGCGTTGATCGCCAGGGGGTCGGCAACTATGGCTACACCTTC. This encodes CSVDRQGVGNYGYTF.

Many counts were recorded for this clonotype. The chain couples TRBV7-6 to TRBJ2-1; D remains ambiguous. The ends were cut back, 0 bases at V and 5 bases at J, with 5 bases in the middle. The CDR3 runs 13 residues. CDR1 is SGHVS and CDR2 is FNYEAQ in the germline V gene. CDR3 sequence reads: CASSLAGDNEQFF. Here the CDR3 DNA reads TGTGCCAGCAGCTTAGCAGGCGACAATGAGCAGTTCTTC.

This clonotype came up a few times. The chain employs TRBV29-1 and TRBJ2-3; TRBD2 aligns across 9 bases. The V segment lost 1 base and the J segment 3 bases; nucleotides outside the gene matches: 2. Germline values: CDR1 SQVTM, CDR2 ANQGSEA. The CDR3 length is 14 residues. The CDR3 loop reads CSVEGREGTDTQYF. In nucleotides, the CDR3 is TGCAGCGTTGAAGGGCGGGAGGGAACAGATACGCAGTATTTT.

This clonotype was observed at least ten times. One end of the junction does not line up with germline, which may come from a read error. The chain couples TRBV20-1 to TRBJ2-1; TRBD2 aligns across 8 bases. CDR1 DFQATT and CDR2 SNEGSKA come from the germline V gene (reference sequence). The CDR3 length is 13 residues. CDR3 amino acids: CSASGLATGEQLF. In DNA, the CDR3 is TGCAGTGCTTCCGGACTAGCCACCGGTGAGCAGCTCTTC.